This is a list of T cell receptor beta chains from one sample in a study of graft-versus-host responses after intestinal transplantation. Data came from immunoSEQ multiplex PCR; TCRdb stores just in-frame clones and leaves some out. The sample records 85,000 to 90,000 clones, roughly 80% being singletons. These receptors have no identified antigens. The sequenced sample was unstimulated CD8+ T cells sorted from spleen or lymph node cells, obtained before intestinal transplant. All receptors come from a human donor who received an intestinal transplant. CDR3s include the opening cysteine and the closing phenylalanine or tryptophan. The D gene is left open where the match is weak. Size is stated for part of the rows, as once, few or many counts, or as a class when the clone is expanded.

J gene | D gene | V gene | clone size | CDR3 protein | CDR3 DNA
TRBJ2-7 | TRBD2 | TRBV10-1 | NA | CASSESAAGAANEQYF | TGCGCCAGCAGTGAGTCTGCGGCGGGAGCGGCGAACGAGCAGTACTTC
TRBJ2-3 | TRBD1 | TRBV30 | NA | CAWDRDTDTQYF | TGTGCCTGGGACAGGGATACAGATACGCAGTATTTT
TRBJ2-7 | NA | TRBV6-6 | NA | CASSSGAEQYF | TGTGCCAGCAGTTCTGGGGCCGAGCAGTACTTC
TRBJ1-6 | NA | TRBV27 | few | CASSFLSSYNSPLHF | TGTGCCAGCAGTTTCCTGAGCTCCTATAATTCACCCCTCCACTTT
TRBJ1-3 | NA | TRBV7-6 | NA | CASSLGVDTATSGNTIYF | TGTGCCAGCAGCTTAGGGGTTGACACAGCGACCTCTGGAAACACCATATATTTT
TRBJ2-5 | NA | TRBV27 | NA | CASSFGGYQETQYF | TGTGCCAGCAGTTTCGGGGGCTATCAAGAGACCCAGTACTTC
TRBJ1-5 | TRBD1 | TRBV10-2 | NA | CASSWGQDRPQHF | TGCGCCAGCAGTTGGGGACAGGATAGGCCCCAGCATTTT
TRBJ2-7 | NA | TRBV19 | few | CASNPYGSYEQYF | TGTGCCAGTAACCCCTACGGATCCTACGAGCAGTACTTC
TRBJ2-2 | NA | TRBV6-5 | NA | CASRGAFTGELFF | TGTGCCAGCCGGGGGGCGTTCACCGGGGAGCTGTTTTTT
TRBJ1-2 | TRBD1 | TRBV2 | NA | CASVKTGRYGYTF | TGTGCCAGCGTGAAGACAGGGAGGTATGGCTACACCTTC
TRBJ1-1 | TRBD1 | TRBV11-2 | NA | CASSPWDSKLMNTEAFF | TGTGCCAGCAGCCCTTGGGACAGTAAGCTAATGAACACTGAAGCTTTCTTT
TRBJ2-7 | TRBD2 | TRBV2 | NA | CASSEGLAGTYEQYF | TGTGCCAGCAGTGAGGGACTAGCGGGAACCTACGAGCAGTACTTC
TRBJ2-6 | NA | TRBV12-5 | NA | CASGLESSGANVLTF | TGTGCTAGTGGTTTAGAAAGCTCTGGGGCCAACGTCCTGACTTTC
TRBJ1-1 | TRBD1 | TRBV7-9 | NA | CASSSTPTDRRNTEAFF | TGTGCCAGCTCCTCCACCCCCACGGACAGGAGGAACACTGAAGCTTTCTTT
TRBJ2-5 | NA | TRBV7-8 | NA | CASSLVETNIKETQYF | TGTGCCAGCAGCTTAGTCGAGACTAATATAAAAGAGACCCAGTACTTC
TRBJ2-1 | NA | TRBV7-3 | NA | CASSFGTSYNEQFF | TGTGCCAGCAGCTTTGGTACGTCCTACAATGAGCAGTTCTTC
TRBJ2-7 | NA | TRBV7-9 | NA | CASNPIGIWGGEQYF | TGTGCCAGCAACCCGATTGGGATCTGGGGCGGGGAGCAGTACTTC
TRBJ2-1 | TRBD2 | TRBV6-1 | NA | CASSETSGHNEQFF | TGTGCCAGCAGTGAAACTAGCGGCCACAATGAGCAGTTCTTC
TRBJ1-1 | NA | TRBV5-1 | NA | CASSLDLRDNAEAFF | TGCGCCAGCAGCTTGGACTTGCGGGACAACGCTGAAGCTTTCTTT